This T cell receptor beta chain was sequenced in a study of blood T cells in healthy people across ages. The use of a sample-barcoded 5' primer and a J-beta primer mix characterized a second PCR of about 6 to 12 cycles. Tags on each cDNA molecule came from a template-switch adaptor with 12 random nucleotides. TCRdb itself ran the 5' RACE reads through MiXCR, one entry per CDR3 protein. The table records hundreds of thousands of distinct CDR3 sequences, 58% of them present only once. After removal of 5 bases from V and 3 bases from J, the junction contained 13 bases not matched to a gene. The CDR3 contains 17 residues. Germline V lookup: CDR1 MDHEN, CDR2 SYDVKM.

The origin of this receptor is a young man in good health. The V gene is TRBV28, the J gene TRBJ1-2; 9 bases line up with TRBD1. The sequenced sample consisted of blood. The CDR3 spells CASSLGTGKGRHYGYTF. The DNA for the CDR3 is TGTGCCAGCAGTCTTGGGACAGGGAAGGGGAGGCACTATGGCTACACCTTC.